One sample yielded the 5 T cell receptor beta chains listed below, sequenced in a study of shared clonotypes between healthy human individuals. Repertoires were generated with immunoSEQ multiplex PCR, while TCRdb's copy carries only in-frame clones and drops some. This repertoire shows around 2.1 million clones, about 93% found once; its top ten account for roughly 1.7%. Terminally differentiated effector memory CD45RA+ cells were excluded by CCR7 positive selection of CD45RO-negative cells. Sequences were obtained from naive CD8+ T cells from PBMCs. These receptors were taken from a young man in good health. Some clones in this sample may be carry-over from other donors' samples.

The V gene is TRBV9, the J gene TRBJ1-3, with TRBD1 identical over 9 bases. The CDR3 length is 18 residues. The V segment lost 6 bases and the J segment 3 bases; nucleotides outside the gene matches: 16. The germline V gene has CDR1 SGDLS and CDR2 YYNGEE. As DNA, the CDR3 is TGTGCCAGCACCCGGGGACTACAGGGGGCGCTAAGTGGAAACACCATATATTTT. Amino acids: CASTRGLQGALSGNTIYF.

The CDR3, as DNA: TGTGCCAGCACTGGGAAACTTGGGACATTTTACGAGCAGTACTTC. Protein product: CASTGKLGTFYEQYF. The chain joins TRBV27 to TRBJ2-7, with a weak D call TRBD1 (6 bases). Trimming removed 7 bases from V and 4 bases from J, with 20 bases in between. Germline CDR1 reads MNHEY; CDR2 reads SMNVEV (reference sequence). The CDR3 spans 15 residues.

The chain has TRBV28 and TRBJ2-1, with 7 bases lining up with TRBD2. Per germline, CDR1 MDHEN and CDR2 SYDVKM. Germline trimming cut 1 base from V and 2 bases from J; bases unmatched to any gene: 2. This CDR3 has 15 residues. The CDR3 loop is CASSLYREAYNEQFF. In nucleotides, the CDR3 is TGTGCCAGCAGTTTATACCGGGAGGCCTACAATGAGCAGTTCTTC.

This rearrangement joins TRBV5-1 to TRBJ2-2; D is uncertain. The CDR3 contains 17 residues. Germline assignment: CDR1 SGHRS and CDR2 YFSETQ. The V and J ends lost 4 bases and 3 bases respectively, with 19 bases between them. Written as DNA, the CDR3 is TGCGCCAGCAGCCATCCAGACGCTCAGTGGGACACCGGGGAGCTGTTTTTT. Its translation: CASSHPDAQWDTGELFF.

The chain couples TRBV27 to TRBJ2-3, with 10 bases identical to TRBD2. V shed 4 bases and J 2 bases; nucleotides not matched to a gene: 9. The CDR3 consists of 17 residues. Germline-derived CDR1 and CDR2 are MNHEY and SMNVEV (reference sequence). CDR3 nucleotide sequence: TGTGCCAGCAGTTCTACTGGGAGCGGGAGGGTCACAGATACGCAGTATTTT. Translated: CASSSTGSGRVTDTQYF.